This T cell receptor (beta chain) was sequenced in a study of shared clonotypes between healthy human individuals. The study's findings and limits: Researchers found naive subsets generally carried larger estimated richness than memory subsets.

Notes on this clone: The antigen remains undetermined.

200 to 250 ng DNA, approximately 30,000 T cell genomes, went into each sorted-subset replicate PCR. This table comes from immunoSEQ multiplex PCR, and its TCRdb copy is limited to in-frame clones, with some not included. Here the sample spans some 2,500,000 clones, approximately 93% being singletons. Trimming removed 5 bases from V and 4 bases from J, with 17 bases in between. CDR1 is SGHTA, CDR2 FQGTGA, per germline. The CDR3 has 15 residues. The study enrolled healthy HIV-negative adults without recent acute infections or vaccinations as donors. Donors, without exception, were Caucasian adults residing in Nashville, Tennessee.

The sequencing sample was made of naive CD4+ T cells from PBMCs. As for subset: CD45RA+ positively selected. The receptor comes from a man in his late teens or twenties in good health. Some clones in this sample may be carry-over from other donors' samples. This chain links TRBV7-3 with TRBJ1-1; D perhaps matches TRBD1 (6 bases). The CDR3 loop reads CASSVDRRGVTEAFF. The CDR3 DNA sequence: TGTGCCAGCAGCGTAGACCGCAGGGGAGTCACTGAAGCTTTCTTT. The whole variable domain, remainder taken from reference TRBV7-3 and TRBJ1-1, is GAGVSQTPSNKVTEKGKYVELRCDPISGHTALYWYRQSLGQGPEFLIYFQGTGAADDSGLPNDRFFAVRPEGSVSTLKIQRTERGDSAVYLCASSVDRRGVTEAFFGQGTRLTVV.